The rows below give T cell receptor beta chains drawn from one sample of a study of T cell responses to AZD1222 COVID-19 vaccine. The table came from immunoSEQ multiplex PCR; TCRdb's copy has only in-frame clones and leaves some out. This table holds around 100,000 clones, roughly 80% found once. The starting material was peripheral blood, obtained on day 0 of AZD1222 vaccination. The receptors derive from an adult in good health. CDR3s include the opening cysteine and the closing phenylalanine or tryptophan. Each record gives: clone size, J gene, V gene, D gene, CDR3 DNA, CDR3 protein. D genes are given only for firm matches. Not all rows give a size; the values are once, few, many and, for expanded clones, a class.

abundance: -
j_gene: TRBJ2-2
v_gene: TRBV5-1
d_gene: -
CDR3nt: TGCGCCAGCAGCTTGTTCCGCCCGAACGCGAACACCGGGGAGCTGTTTTTT
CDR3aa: CASSLFRPNANTGELFF

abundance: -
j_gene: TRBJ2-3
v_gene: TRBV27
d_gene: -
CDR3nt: TGTGCCAGCAGTTGGTCCCAGGGCCCGTATACGCAGTATTTT
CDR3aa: CASSWSQGPYTQYF

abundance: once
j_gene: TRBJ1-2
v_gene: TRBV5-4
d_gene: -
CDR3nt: TGTGCCAGCAGCTTGAACAGGGACCGAGGCTACACCTTC
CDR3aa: CASSLNRDRGYTF

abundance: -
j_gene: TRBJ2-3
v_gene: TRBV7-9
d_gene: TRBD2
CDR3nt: TGTGCCAGCAGCTTACTAGCGGGAGGGCCGGGCACAGATACGCAGTATTTT
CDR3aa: CASSLLAGGPGTDTQYF

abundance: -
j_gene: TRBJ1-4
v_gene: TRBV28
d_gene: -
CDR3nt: TGTGCCAGCAGTCCCGTGTTCACGGGCCGGGAACTGTTTTTT
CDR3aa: CASSPVFTGRELFF

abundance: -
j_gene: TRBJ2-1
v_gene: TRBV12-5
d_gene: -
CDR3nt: TGTGCTAGTGGTTTGACCCAATGGGCAGGGGATTCGAATGAGCAGTTCTTC
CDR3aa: CASGLTQWAGDSNEQFF

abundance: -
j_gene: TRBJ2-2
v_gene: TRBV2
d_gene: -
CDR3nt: TGTGCCAGCAGTGGGGGGGGCCTTCTGGCCGGGGAGCTGTTTTTT
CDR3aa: CASSGGGLLAGELFF

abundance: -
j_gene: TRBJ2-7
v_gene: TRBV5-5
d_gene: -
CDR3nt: TGTGCCAGCAGCAAGACCTACGAGCAGTACTTC
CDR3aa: CASSKTYEQYF

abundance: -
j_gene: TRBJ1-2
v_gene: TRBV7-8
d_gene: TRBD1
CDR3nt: TGTGCCAGCAGCCGGACAGGGGGGAATGGCTACACCTTC
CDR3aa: CASSRTGGNGYTF

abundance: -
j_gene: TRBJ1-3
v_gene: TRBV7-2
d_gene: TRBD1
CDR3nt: TGTGCCAGCAGCCCTCAGGGGGCTACAGGAAACACCATATATTTT
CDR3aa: CASSPQGATGNTIYF

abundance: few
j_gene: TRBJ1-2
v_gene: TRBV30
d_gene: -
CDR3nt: TGTGCCTGGAGTGTACGGCGGCAGGGAGGTGGCTACACCTTC
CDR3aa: CAWSVRRQGGGYTF

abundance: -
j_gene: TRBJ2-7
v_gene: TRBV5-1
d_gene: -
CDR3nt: TGCGCCAGCAGCCCGCCGGGGAGTCCCTTTTACGAGCAGTACTTC
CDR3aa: CASSPPGSPFYEQYF

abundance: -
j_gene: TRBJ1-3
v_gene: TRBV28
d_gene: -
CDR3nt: TGTGCCAGCAGTTTTACGGTGACAGGTTTCTCTGGAAACACCATATATTTT
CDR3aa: CASSFTVTGFSGNTIYF

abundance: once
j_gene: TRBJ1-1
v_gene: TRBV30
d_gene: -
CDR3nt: TGTGCCTGGATTTTCCGGCGACCCAGGAACACTGAAGCTTTCTTT
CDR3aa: CAWIFRRPRNTEAFF

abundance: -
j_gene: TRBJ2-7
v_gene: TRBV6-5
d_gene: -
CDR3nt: TGTGCCAGCAGCACCAGGCTGAACGAGCAGTACTTC
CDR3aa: CASSTRLNEQYF

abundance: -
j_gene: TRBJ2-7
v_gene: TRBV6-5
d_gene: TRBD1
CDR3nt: TGTGCCAGCAGCCATCTGGGGGACAGGGTTTACGAGCAGTACTTC
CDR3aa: CASSHLGDRVYEQYF

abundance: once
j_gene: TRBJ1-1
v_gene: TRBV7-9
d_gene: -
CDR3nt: TGTGCCAGCAGCGCTCGGACAGAGGAGAACACTGAAGCTTTCTTT
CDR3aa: CASSARTEENTEAFF

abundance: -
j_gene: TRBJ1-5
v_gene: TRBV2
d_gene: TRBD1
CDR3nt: TGTGCCAGCAGGCGAGGACAGGGGAGCAATCAGCCCCAGCATTTT
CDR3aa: CASRRGQGSNQPQHF

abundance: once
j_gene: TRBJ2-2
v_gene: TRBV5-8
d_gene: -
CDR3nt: TGTGCCAGCACCCTAATCCGGACGGCCCGAAGCGGGGAGCTGTTTTTT
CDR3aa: CASTLIRTARSGELFF

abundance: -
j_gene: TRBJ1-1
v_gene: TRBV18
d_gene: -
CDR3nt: TGTGCCAGCTCACCTCTCCAACAAGCTGAAGCTTTCTTT
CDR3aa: CASSPLQQAEAFF

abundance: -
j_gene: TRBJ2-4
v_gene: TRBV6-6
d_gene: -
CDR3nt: TGTGCCAGCACAAATGGGGGGTTAGCCAAAAACATTCAGTACTTC
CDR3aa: CASTNGGLAKNIQYF

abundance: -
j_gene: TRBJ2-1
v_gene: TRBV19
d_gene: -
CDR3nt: TGTGCCAGTAGTATCTCGCACGAGCAGTTCTTC
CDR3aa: CASSISHEQFF

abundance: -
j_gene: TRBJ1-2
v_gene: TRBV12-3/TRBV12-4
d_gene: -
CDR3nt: TGTGCCAGCAGGCCCTTGGGGGTCGGCTACACCTTC
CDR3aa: CASRPLGVGYTF

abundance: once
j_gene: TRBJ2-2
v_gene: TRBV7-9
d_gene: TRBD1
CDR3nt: TGTGCCAGCAGCTTAACCTCCGGGACAGGGAACACCGGGGAGCTGTTTTTT
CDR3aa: CASSLTSGTGNTGELFF

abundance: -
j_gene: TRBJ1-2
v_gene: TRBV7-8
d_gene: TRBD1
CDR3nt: TGTGCCAGCATTTCTTCTACGGGACAGGGCCACTCTAACTATGGCTACACCTTC
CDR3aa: CASISSTGQGHSNYGYTF

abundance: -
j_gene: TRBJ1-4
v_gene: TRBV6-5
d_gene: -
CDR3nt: TGTGCCACCTCGGGAGAGGGCGCCACTAATGAAAAACTGTTTTTT
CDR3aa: CATSGEGATNEKLFF

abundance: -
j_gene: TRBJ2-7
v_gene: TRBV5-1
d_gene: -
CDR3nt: TGCGCCAGCAGCTTGGACTTCAGCTACGAGCAGTACTTC
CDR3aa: CASSLDFSYEQYF

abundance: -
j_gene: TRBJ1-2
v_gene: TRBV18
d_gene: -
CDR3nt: TGTGCCAGCTCCCCTAGGGGGACCTATGGCTACACCTTC
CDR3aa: CASSPRGTYGYTF

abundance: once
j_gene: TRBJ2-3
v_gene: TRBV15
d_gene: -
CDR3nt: TGTGCCACCAGCATGAACGAATTTGGGTGGCCAGATACGCAGTATTTT
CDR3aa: CATSMNEFGWPDTQYF

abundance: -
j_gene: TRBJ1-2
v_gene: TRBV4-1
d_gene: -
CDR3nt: TGCGCCAGCAGCCAAGACCTCAGGGTCGGTGGCTACACCTTC
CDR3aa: CASSQDLRVGGYTF

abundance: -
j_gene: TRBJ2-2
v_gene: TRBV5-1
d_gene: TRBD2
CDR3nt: TGCGCCAGCAGCCCTACTAGCGGGAGGGCGGGCACCGGGGAGCTGTTTTTT
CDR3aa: CASSPTSGRAGTGELFF

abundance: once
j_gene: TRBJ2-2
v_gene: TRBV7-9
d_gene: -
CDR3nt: TGTGCCAGCAGTCCAGCAGGGGTTAGCACCGGGGAGCTGTTTTTT
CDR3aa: CASSPAGVSTGELFF

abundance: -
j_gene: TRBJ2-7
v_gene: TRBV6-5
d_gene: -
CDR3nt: TGTGCCAGCAGTTTGGACTTTACCGTCTCCTACGAGCAGTACTTC
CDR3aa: CASSLDFTVSYEQYF

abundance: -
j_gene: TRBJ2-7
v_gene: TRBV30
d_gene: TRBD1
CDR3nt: TGTGCCTGGAGTACGGTAGGACAGGGGGATTACGAGCAGTACTTC
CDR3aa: CAWSTVGQGDYEQYF

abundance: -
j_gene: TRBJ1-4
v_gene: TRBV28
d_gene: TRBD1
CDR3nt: TGTGCCAGCGTAGCGGGACAGGGTAATGAAAAACTGTTTTTT
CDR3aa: CASVAGQGNEKLFF

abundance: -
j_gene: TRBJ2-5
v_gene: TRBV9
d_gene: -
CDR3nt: TGTGCCAGCAGCGCAGGCTATTACCAAGAGACCCAGTACTTC
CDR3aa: CASSAGYYQETQYF

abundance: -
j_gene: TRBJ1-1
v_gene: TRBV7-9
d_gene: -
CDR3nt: TGTGCCAGCACCCAACCCGGGGGCACTGAAGCTTTCTTT
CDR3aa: CASTQPGGTEAFF

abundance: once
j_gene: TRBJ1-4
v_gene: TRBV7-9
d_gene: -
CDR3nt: TGTGCCAGCAGCTTAGCGGTGGGGGATGAAAAACTGTTTTTT
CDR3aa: CASSLAVGDEKLFF

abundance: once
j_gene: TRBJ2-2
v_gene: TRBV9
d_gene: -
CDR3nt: TGTGCCAGCAGCGTAGTAGGCGGGGAGCTGTTTTTT
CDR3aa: CASSVVGGELFF

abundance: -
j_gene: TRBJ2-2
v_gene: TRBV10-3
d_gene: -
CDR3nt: TGTGCCATCAGTGAGTCAGGGGGTATGAACACCGGGGAGCTGTTTTTT
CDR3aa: CAISESGGMNTGELFF

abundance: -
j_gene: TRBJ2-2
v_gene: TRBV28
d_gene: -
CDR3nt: TGTGCCAGCAATAGGAACACCGGGGAGCTGTTTTTT
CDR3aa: CASNRNTGELFF

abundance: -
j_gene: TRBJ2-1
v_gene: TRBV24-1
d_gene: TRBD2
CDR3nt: TGTGCCACCAGTGCGCTTGAGCGGAGCGGGACGGATGAGCAGTTCTTC
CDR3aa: CATSALERSGTDEQFF

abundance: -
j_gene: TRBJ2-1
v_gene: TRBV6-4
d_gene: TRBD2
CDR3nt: TGTGCCAGCAGTGACTCACTAGCGGGGGGGAATGAGCAGTTCTTC
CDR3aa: CASSDSLAGGNEQFF

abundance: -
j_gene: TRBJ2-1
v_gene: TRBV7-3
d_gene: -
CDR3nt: TGTGCCAGCAGCTTACAGGACTCTGGTTTGCAGTTCTTC
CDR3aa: CASSLQDSGLQFF

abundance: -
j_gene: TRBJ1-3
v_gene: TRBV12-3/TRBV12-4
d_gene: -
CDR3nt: TGTGCCAGCAGAACAGGGTCAGGAAACACCATATATTTT
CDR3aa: CASRTGSGNTIYF

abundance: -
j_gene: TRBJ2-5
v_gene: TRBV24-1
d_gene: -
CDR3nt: TGTGCCACCAGTGATCCAAGACGGACAGAAGAGACCCAGTACTTC
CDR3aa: CATSDPRRTEETQYF

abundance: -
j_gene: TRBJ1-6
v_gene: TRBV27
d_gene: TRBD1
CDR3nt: TGTGCCAGCAGGACAGGGGCGCTAGATCAATCACCCCTCCACTTT
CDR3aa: CASRTGALDQSPLHF

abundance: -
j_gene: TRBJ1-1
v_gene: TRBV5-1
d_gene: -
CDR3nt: TGCGCCAGCAGCGTGGACAGACCGAACACTGAAGCTTTCTTT
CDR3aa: CASSVDRPNTEAFF

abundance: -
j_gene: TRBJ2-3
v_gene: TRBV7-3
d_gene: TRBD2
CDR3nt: TGTGCCAGCAGCCCGAGCGGGAGGCGGGGTGATACGCAGTATTTT
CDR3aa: CASSPSGRRGDTQYF

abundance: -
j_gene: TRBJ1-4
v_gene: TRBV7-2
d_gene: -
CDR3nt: TGTGCCAGCAGGAGAACAACTAATGAAAAACTGTTTTTT
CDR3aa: CASRRTTNEKLFF

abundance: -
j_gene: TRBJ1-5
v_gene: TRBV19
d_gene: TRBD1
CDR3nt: TGTGCCACGGACACCGGGACAGGGAATCAGCCCCAGCATTTT
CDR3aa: CATDTGTGNQPQHF

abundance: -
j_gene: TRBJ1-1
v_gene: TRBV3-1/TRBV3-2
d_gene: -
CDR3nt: TGTGCCAGCAGCCAACCATTACAGGGTGAAGCTTTCTTT
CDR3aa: CASSQPLQGEAFF

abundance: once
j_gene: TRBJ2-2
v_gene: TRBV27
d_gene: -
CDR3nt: TGTGCCAGACGACCAGCGGACAAACAGAGGGGTACCGGGGAGCTGTTTTTT
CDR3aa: CARRPADKQRGTGELFF